The 32 T cell receptor beta chains given below trace back to one sample, sequenced in a study of CD8 T cells in Susac syndrome. RNA amounts of about 0.5 to 1 ug underwent reverse transcription with random hexamers. MiXCR, applied by TCRdb to the immunoSEQ multiplex PCR reads, yields one record per CDR3 protein. The sample lists about 120,000 distinct CDR3 sequences; about 90% were seen once. The sample consisted of CD8+ T cells from PBMCs. All receptors come from a human donor in good health.

This clonotype was recorded only once. The chain has TRBV30 and TRBJ1-1; D is unclear. The CDR3 sequence is 13 residues long. V dropped 1 base and J dropped 1 base, with 7 bases sitting between them. Looked up from germline, CDR1 is GTSNPN and CDR2 is SVGIG (reference sequence). The CDR3 loop is CAWSATRNTEAFF. CDR3 DNA: TGTGCCTGGAGTGCCACACGGAACACTGAAGCTTTCTTT.

Written as DNA, the CDR3 is TGTGCTAGTGGTGACCCACGGGGCCCGAGCTCTGGAAACACCATATATTTT. It encodes CASGDPRGPSSGNTIYF. V usage is TRBV12-5 and J usage is TRBJ1-3, with a tentative D call TRBD1 (5 bases). Germline CDR1 is LGHNT and CDR2 is FRNRAP. The length of the CDR3 is 17 residues. V gave up 5 bases and J gave up 0 bases, with 17 bases separating them.

The DNA of the CDR3 is TGTGCCAGCAGCGTAGCAGCGGTTCCTAATGAAAAACTGTTTTTT. It encodes CASSVAAVPNEKLFF. The genes are TRBV9 and TRBJ1-4, with D hard to call. V lost 0 bases, J lost 3 bases, and 9 bases lay in between. CDR3 length equals 15 residues. The germline V gene has CDR1 SGDLS and CDR2 YYNGEE.

This clonotype was counted between two and nine times. This sequence joins TRBV5-4 and TRBJ1-6; no firm D call. The length of the CDR3 is 12 residues. V gave up 0 bases and J gave up 14 bases, with 9 bases separating them. CDR1 is SGHNT and CDR2 is YYREEE in the germline V gene (reference sequence). CDR3 amino acids: CASSLDRLSLHF. CDR3 in DNA: TGTGCCAGCAGCTTGGACCGTCTGTCCCTCCACTTT. Full variable domain (rest looked up from reference TRBV5-4 and TRBJ1-6): ETGVTQSPTHLIKTRGQQVTLRCSSQSGHNTVSWYQQALGQGPQFIFQYYREEENGRGNFPPRFSGLQFPNYSSELNVNALELDDSALYLCASSLDRLSLHFGNGTRLTVT.

V gene TRBV3-1 combines with J gene TRBJ2-6, with D perhaps TRBD1 (5 bases). CDR3 size: 15 residues. The germline gives CDR1 LGHDT, CDR2 YNNKEL (reference sequence). The V end was cut by 5 bases, the J end by 0 bases, with 8 bases between. The CDR3: CASSRQSSGANVLTF. The CDR3 DNA reads as TGTGCCAGCAGCAGACAGAGCTCTGGGGCCAACGTCCTGACTTTC.

The count of this clonotype is one. The rearrangement joins TRBV5-1 to TRBJ2-2; 7 nucleotides line up with TRBD2. Germline V gene lookup returns CDR1 SGHRS and CDR2 YFSETQ. The CDR3 length is 16 residues. V was pared by 4 bases and J by 1 base, with 7 bases of the junction left unmatched. The CDR3 DNA sequence: TGCGCCAGCAGCCGCGCTAGCGGTCTGAACACCGGGGAGCTGTTTTTT. This encodes CASSRASGLNTGELFF.

The chain has TRBV20-1 and TRBJ2-1; tentatively, D is TRBD1 or TRBD2 (5 bases each). CDR3 size: 17 residues. The germline V and J ends were trimmed by 0 bases and 2 bases, with 17 bases remaining between them. Germline V CDR1 and CDR2: DFQATT, SNEGSKA (reference sequence). The CDR3 DNA reads TGCAGTGCTAGAGATAAGGCCCCCCTGGGGGCCTACAATGAGCAGTTCTTC. It is translated as CSARDKAPLGAYNEQFF.

The rearrangement joins TRBV29-1 to TRBJ1-2; D not resolved. Germline CDR1 reads SQVTM; CDR2 reads ANQGSEA. V was pared by 7 bases and J by 1 base, with 13 bases between. This CDR3 is built from 13 residues. CDR3 sequence (DNA): TGCAGCGCCTGGACGGCTGATAACTATGGCTACACCTTC. This codes for CSAWTADNYGYTF.

The V call is TRBV28, the J call TRBJ1-2; TRBD1 matches 8 bases. V trimming: 6 bases; J trimming: 1 base; junction bases outside the gene matches: 7. Germline CDR1 is MDHEN and CDR2 is SYDVKM. The CDR3 is 15 residues long. The CDR3, as DNA: TGTGCCAGCAGGACCGGGACAGGAAGTAACTATGGCTACACCTTC. This translates into CASRTGTGSNYGYTF.

The rearrangement joins TRBV29-1 to TRBJ1-2; 8 bases agree with TRBD1. Germline CDR1 reads SQVTM; CDR2 reads ANQGSEA. The CDR3 length is 13 residues. V shed 5 bases and J 4 bases; nucleotides not matched to a gene: 6. CDR3 DNA sequence: TGCAGCGTTAGGACAGGGTCAGCCTATGGCTACACCTTC. Protein: CSVRTGSAYGYTF.

This clonotype was recorded only once. This chain joins TRBV7-2 and TRBJ1-2; 11 bases map to TRBD1. This CDR3 has 13 amino acids. Germline V gives CDR1 SGHTA, CDR2 FQGNSA. Trimming at V came to 6 bases and at J to 8 bases, leaving 5 bases not matched to a gene. The DNA of the CDR3 is TGTGCCAGCAGGCCGGGACAGGGGGTAGGCTACACCTTC. Translating gives CASRPGQGVGYTF.

The chain is built from TRBV6-2 or TRBV6-3 and TRBJ1-1; 9 bases map to TRBD1. The J segment lost 4 bases and the V segment lost 4 bases, leaving 13 bases of the junction unmatched. CDR3 length equals 17 residues. The germline CDR1 and CDR2 sequences are MNHEY and SVGEGT. CDR3 in DNA: TGTGCCAGCAGTTCCGCCGGGACAGGGATTATGCTCACTGAAGCTTTCTTT. Protein: CASSSAGTGIMLTEAFF.

The chain has TRBV19 and TRBJ2-3, with D unresolved. From germline, CDR1 is LNHDA and CDR2 SQIVND (reference sequence). V was shortened by 5 bases and J by 3 bases, with 6 bases between the two germline ends. The CDR3 contains 12 residues. The CDR3 DNA sequence: TGTGCCAGTAGTCGCGCGACAGATACGCAGTATTTT. Protein sequence: CASSRATDTQYF.

This chain uses TRBV29-1 with TRBJ1-1, with D perhaps matching TRBD1 (6 bases). CDR3 size: 13 residues. Trimming left V 4 bases short and J 5 bases short, with 14 bases between. The V gene's germline CDR1 is SQVTM and CDR2 ANQGSEA. DNA of the CDR3: TGCAGCGTTGTTGGAGGGGGAGGGACTGAAGCTTTCTTT. It is translated as CSVVGGGGTEAFF.

The chain links TRBV21-1 to TRBJ1-2. TRBV21-1 is a listed pseudogene. CDR3 length: 14 residues. The CDR3 protein is CASSTNRREYGYTF. CDR3 DNA sequence: TGTGCCAGCAGCACAAACAGAAGGGAGTATGGCTACACCTTC.

This rearrangement joins TRBV9 to TRBJ2-1, with D possibly TRBD2 on 5 matching bases. This CDR3 region has 14 residues. Trimming took off 4 bases at V and 5 bases at J, with 13 bases between the two ends. Germline V gene lookup returns CDR1 SGDLS and CDR2 YYNGEE. CDR3: CASSTRGQNNEQFF. DNA for the CDR3: TGTGCCAGCAGCACCCGAGGGCAGAACAATGAGCAGTTCTTC.

The chain couples TRBV15 to TRBJ2-3, with D hard to call. V was cut by 0 bases and J by 0 bases, with 10 bases left in between. This CDR3 contains 16 residues. The germline V gene encodes CDR1 LNHNV and CDR2 YYDKDF (reference sequence). Here the CDR3 reads CATSRDGGTSTDTQYF. Written as DNA, the CDR3 is TGTGCCACCAGCAGAGATGGCGGAACTAGCACAGATACGCAGTATTTT.

J is TRBJ2-5 and V is TRBV5-1; tentatively, D is TRBD2 (6 bases). Looked up from germline, CDR1 is SGHRS and CDR2 is YFSETQ. The CDR3 sequence is 17 residues long. V was trimmed by 3 bases and J by 3 bases, leaving 21 bases between them. This CDR3 reads CASSSEWGVGSKETQYF. The CDR3 coding sequence is TGCGCCAGCAGCTCCGAGTGGGGAGTCGGGAGTAAAGAGACCCAGTACTTC.

This chain connects TRBV18 to TRBJ2-7; D perhaps matches TRBD2 (6 bases). Per germline, CDR1 KGHSH and CDR2 LQKENI. This CDR3 has 14 amino acids. The V end was cut by 0 bases, the J end by 2 bases, with 8 bases between. The CDR3 is CASSPPSGAYEQYF. The CDR3 DNA follows: TGTGCCAGCTCACCACCCTCGGGAGCCTACGAGCAGTACTTC.

J is TRBJ1-2 and V is TRBV6-2 or TRBV6-3; 9 positions match TRBD1. Per germline, CDR1 MNHEY and CDR2 SVGEGT. This CDR3 contains 14 residues. The J segment lost 4 bases and the V segment lost 5 bases, leaving 5 bases of the junction unmatched. The CDR3 protein is CASSPGTGSYGYTF. The CDR3 DNA follows: TGTGCCAGCAGTCCCGGGACAGGGAGCTATGGCTACACCTTC.

The chain couples TRBV3-1 to TRBJ1-1, with D hard to call. V was cut by 4 bases and J by 10 bases, with 22 bases left in between. This CDR3 comprises 15 residues. Germline-derived CDR1 and CDR2 are LGHDT and YNNKEL (reference sequence). The CDR3 DNA sequence: TGTGCCAGCAGCCCATCCCAGGCGGCGAAAGCCCCAGCTTTCTTT. It yields the protein CASSPSQAAKAPAFF.

This clonotype was picked up one time. The chain recombines TRBV20-1 with TRBJ2-7; TRBD1 matches 9 bases. Germline V CDR1 and CDR2: DFQATT, SNEGSKA (reference sequence). V lost 3 bases, J lost 5 bases, and 17 bases stayed unmatched. The CDR3 extends over 17 amino acids. The CDR3 nucleotides are TGCAGTGCTAGGAAGGATCAGAAAAGACAGGGGGGCGACGAGCAGTACTTC. It is translated as CSARKDQKRQGGDEQYF.

The chain joins TRBV6-2 or TRBV6-3 to TRBJ1-5; 7 nucleotides align to TRBD1. This CDR3 spans 15 amino acids. Germline V gene lookup returns CDR1 MNHEY and CDR2 SVGEGT. J was trimmed by 3 bases and V by 2 bases; bases with no gene match: 4. CDR3 sequence (DNA): TGTGCCAGCAGTTACGGGACAGCTTACAATCAGCCCCAGCATTTT. This codes for CASSYGTAYNQPQHF.

Only a few counts were recorded for this clonotype. This chain uses TRBV25-1 with TRBJ1-1; D is unresolved. The CDR3 spans 12 residues. The V end lost 2 bases, the J end lost 0 bases, and 1 base lay between the germline ends. CDR1 is MGHDK and CDR2 is SYGVNS in the germline V gene. The CDR3: CASSEVNTEAFF. The DNA of the CDR3 is TGTGCCAGCAGTGAAGTGAACACTGAAGCTTTCTTT. Full variable domain (remainder filled in from reference TRBV25-1 and TRBJ1-1): EADIYQTPRYLVIGTGKKITLECSQTMGHDKMYWYQQDPGMELHLIHYSYGVNSTEKGDLSSESTVSRIRTEHFPLTLESARPSHTSQYLCASSEVNTEAFFGQGTRLTVV.

This chain uses TRBV12-3 or TRBV12-4 with TRBJ2-7, with 7 nucleotides matching TRBD1. With 6 bases clipped from V and 3 bases from J, the junction kept 5 bases outside the gene matches. The CDR3 contains 13 residues. The CDR3 nucleotides read TGTGCCAGCAGACCGACAGGGCACTACGAGCAGTACTTC. Amino acid sequence: CASRPTGHYEQYF.

The chain recombines TRBV6-5 with TRBJ2-7, with D perhaps TRBD2 (6 bases). Trimming pared 2 bases from V and 4 bases from J, leaving 18 bases between. The CDR3 runs to 16 residues. CDR1 and CDR2 (germline): MNHEY, SVGAGI. The CDR3 sequence: CASSYHEPGGGYEQYF. For the CDR3, the DNA is TGTGCCAGCAGTTACCACGAACCTGGGGGAGGTTACGAGCAGTACTTC.

The chain has TRBV19 and TRBJ1-1, with unresolved D. The CDR3 covers 13 residues. Germline V gene data show CDR1 as LNHDA and CDR2 as SQIVND (reference sequence). V was clipped by 5 bases and J by 1 base, with 8 bases between them. CDR3 DNA: TGTGCCAGTAGTGGTCGGGGGAACACTGAAGCTTTCTTT. It translates to CASSGRGNTEAFF. Using reference TRBV19 and TRBJ1-1 for the parts outside the CDR3, the full variable domain is DGGITQSPKYLFRKEGQNVTLSCEQNLNHDAMYWYRQDPGQGLRLIYYSQIVNDFQKGDIAEGYSVSREKKESFPLTVTSAQKNPTAFYLCASSGRGNTEAFFGQGTRLTVV.

This clonotype appeared a single time. The rearrangement links TRBV20-1 to TRBJ1-3; 7 positions match TRBD1. Trimming took 6 bases from V and 2 from J; bases not matched to a gene: 7. The CDR3 extends over 14 amino acids. Germline values: CDR1 DFQATT, CDR2 SNEGSKA (reference sequence). CDR3: CSAHRGNTGNTIYF. CDR3 in DNA: TGCAGTGCACACAGGGGTAATACTGGAAACACCATATATTTT.

J is TRBJ2-2 and V is TRBV30, with 9 bases aligning to TRBD2. CDR3 length: 21 amino acids. Germline V gene lookup returns CDR1 GTSNPN and CDR2 SVGIG (reference sequence). The junction had 24 bases not matched to a gene; V was cut back by 1 base and J by 6 bases. CDR3 amino acids: CAWSAPRRPVVAGVIAGELFF. In DNA, the CDR3 is TGTGCCTGGAGTGCCCCCCGAAGGCCCGTGGTAGCGGGAGTCATCGCCGGGGAGCTGTTTTTT.

The sample holds a few counts of this clonotype. This chain connects TRBV2 to TRBJ2-2, with D possibly matching TRBD2 (6 bases). The germline V and J ends were trimmed by 9 bases and 3 bases, with 17 bases remaining between them. CDR1 and CDR2 from the germline V gene are SNHLY and FYNNEI. The CDR3 covers 15 residues. CDR3 in DNA: TGTGCCAGTCTCGTACAACCGGGGGACACCGGGGAGCTGTTTTTT. It encodes CASLVQPGDTGELFF.

The rearrangement links TRBV6-2 or TRBV6-3 to TRBJ1-2, with D maybe TRBD1 (6 bases). Germline V gene sequence: CDR1 MNHEY, CDR2 SVGEGT. CDR3 length equals 13 residues. V was clipped by 6 bases and J by 4 bases, with 12 bases between them. CDR3 in amino acids: CASSRQESYGYTF. CDR3 nucleotides: TGTGCCAGCAGCCGACAGGAGTCCTATGGCTACACCTTC.

The chain joins TRBV18 to TRBJ1-5; the match to TRBD1 covers 7 bases. From germline, CDR1 is KGHSH and CDR2 LQKENI. The CDR3 extends over 15 amino acids. The V and J ends lost 1 base and 1 base, in that order; junction bases with no gene match: 1. CDR3 nucleotides: TGTGCCAGCTCACCACAGGGGGCCAGCAATCAGCCCCAGCATTTT. Translated, it gives CASSPQGASNQPQHF. The full variable domain, in which reference TRBV18 and TRBJ1-5 provide the parts outside the CDR3, is NAGVMQNPRHLVRRRGQEARLRCSPMKGHSHVYWYRQLPEEGLKFMVYLQKENIIDESGMPKERFSAEFPKEGPSILRIQQVVRGDSAAYFCASSPQGASNQPQHFGDGTRLSIL.